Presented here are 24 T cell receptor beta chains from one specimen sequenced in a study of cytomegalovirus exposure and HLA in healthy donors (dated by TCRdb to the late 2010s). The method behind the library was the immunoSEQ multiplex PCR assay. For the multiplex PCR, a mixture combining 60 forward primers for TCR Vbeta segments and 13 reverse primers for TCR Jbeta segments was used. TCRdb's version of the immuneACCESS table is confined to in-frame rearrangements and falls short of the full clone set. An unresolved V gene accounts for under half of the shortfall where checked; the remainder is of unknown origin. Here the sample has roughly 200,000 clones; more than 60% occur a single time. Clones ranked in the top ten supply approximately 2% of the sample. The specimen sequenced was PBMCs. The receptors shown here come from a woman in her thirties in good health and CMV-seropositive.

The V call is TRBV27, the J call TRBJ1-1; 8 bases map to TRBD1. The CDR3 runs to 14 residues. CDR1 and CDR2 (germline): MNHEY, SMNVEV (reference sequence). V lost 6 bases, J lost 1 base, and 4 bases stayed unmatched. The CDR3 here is CASRRTGRNTEAFF. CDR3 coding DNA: TGTGCCAGCAGAAGGACAGGGAGGAACACTGAAGCTTTCTTT.

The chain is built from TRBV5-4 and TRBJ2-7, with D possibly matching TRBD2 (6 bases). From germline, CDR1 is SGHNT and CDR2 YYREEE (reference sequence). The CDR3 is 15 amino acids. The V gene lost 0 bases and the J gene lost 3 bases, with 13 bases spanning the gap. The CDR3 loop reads CASSLAGGSRYEQYF. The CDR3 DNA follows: TGTGCCAGCAGCTTGGCCGGGGGATCACGCTACGAGCAGTACTTC. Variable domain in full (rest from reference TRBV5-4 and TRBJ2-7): ETGVTQSPTHLIKTRGQQVTLRCSSQSGHNTVSWYQQALGQGPQFIFQYYREEENGRGNFPPRFSGLQFPNYSSELNVNALELDDSALYLCASSLAGGSRYEQYFGPGTRLTVT.

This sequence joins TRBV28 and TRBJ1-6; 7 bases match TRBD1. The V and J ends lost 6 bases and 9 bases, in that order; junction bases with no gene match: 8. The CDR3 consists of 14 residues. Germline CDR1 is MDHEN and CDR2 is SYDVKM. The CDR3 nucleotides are TGTGCCAGCAGAGAACGGACAGGCTTTTCACCCCTCCACTTT. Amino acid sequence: CASRERTGFSPLHF.

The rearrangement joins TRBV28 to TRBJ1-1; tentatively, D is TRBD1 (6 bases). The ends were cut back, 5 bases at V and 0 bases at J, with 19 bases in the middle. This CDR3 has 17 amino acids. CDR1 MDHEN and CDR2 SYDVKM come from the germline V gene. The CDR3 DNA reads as TGTGCCAGCAGTGCACCATACTCGGGACAAATGAACACTGAAGCTTTCTTT. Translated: CASSAPYSGQMNTEAFF.

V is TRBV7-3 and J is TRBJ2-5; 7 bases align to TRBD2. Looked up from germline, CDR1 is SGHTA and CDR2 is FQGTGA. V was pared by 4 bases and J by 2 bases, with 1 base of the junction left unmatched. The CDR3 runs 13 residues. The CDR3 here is CASSSGLQETQYF. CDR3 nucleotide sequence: TGTGCCAGCAGCTCGGGACTACAAGAGACCCAGTACTTC. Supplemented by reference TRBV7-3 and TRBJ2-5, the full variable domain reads GAGVSQTPSNKVTEKGKYVELRCDPISGHTALYWYRQSLGQGPEFLIYFQGTGAADDSGLPNDRFFAVRPEGSVSTLKIQRTERGDSAVYLCASSSGLQETQYFGPGTRLLVL.

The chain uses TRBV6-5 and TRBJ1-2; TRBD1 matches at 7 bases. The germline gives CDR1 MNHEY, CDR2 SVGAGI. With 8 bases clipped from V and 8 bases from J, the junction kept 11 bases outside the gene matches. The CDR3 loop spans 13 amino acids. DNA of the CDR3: TGTGCCAGCGAAGAGGGGGCGTCCAGCGGCTACACCTTC. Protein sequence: CASEEGASSGYTF.

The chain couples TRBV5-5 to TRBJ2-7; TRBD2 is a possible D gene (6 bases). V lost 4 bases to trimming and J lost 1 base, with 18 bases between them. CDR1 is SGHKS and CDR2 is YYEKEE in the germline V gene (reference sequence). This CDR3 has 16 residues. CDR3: CASSRNAGRGSYEQYF. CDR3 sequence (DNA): TGTGCCAGCAGCCGAAACGCGGGACGAGGGTCCTACGAGCAGTACTTC.

The CDR3 loop is CASSSGDRTDGYTF. CDR3 DNA sequence: TGCGCCAGCAGCTCAGGGGACAGGACGGATGGCTACACCTTC. The J gene is TRBJ1-2, the V gene TRBV5-1; 8 nucleotides agree with TRBD1. Germline V gene lookup returns CDR1 SGHRS and CDR2 YFSETQ. Trimming took 3 bases from V and 6 from J; bases not matched to a gene: 7. This CDR3 comprises 14 residues. Variable domain in full (rest from reference TRBV5-1 and TRBJ1-2): KAGVTQTPRYLIKTRGQQVTLSCSPISGHRSVSWYQQTPGQGLQFLFEYFSETQRNKGNFPGRFSGRQFSNSRSEMNVSTLELGDSALYLCASSSGDRTDGYTFGSGTRLTVV.

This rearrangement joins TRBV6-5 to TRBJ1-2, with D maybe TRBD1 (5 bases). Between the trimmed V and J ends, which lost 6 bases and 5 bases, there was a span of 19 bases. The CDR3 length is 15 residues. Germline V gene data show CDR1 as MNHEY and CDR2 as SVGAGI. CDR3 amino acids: CASRGQVSLGYGYTF. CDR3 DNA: TGTGCCAGCAGGGGGCAAGTTTCCTTAGGGTATGGCTACACCTTC.

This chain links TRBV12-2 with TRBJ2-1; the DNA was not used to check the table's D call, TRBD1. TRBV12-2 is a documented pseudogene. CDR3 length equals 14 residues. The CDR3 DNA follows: TGTGCAAGTCGCTTAGCGGGGCGGCCAGATGAGCAGTTCTTC. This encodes CASRLAGRPDEQFF.

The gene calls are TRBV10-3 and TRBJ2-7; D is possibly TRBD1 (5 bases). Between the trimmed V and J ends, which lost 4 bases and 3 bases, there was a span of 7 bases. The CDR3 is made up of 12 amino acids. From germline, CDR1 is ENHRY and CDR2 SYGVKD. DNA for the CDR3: TGTGCCATCAGTGGGCAGGGCTACGAGCAGTACTTC. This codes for CAISGQGYEQYF.

The CDR3 sequence is CATGIREGTEAFF. CDR3 nucleotides: TGTGCCACGGGAATCCGGGAGGGAACTGAAGCTTTCTTT. This chain joins TRBV2 and TRBJ1-1; D is uncertain. The ends were cut back, 10 bases at V and 5 bases at J, with 17 bases in the middle. This CDR3 has 13 amino acids. The germline gives CDR1 SNHLY, CDR2 FYNNEI.

This chain's CDR3 is CASSAGKAGTQYF. In DNA, the CDR3 is TGTGCCAGCAGCGCCGGCAAGGCGGGGACCCAGTACTTC. The chain carries TRBV7-8 and TRBJ2-5; a weak D match, TRBD2 (5 bases). Germline values: CDR1 SGHVS, CDR2 FQNEAQ. Trimming cost V 5 bases and J 7 bases, with 14 bases left between them. The length of the CDR3 is 13 residues.

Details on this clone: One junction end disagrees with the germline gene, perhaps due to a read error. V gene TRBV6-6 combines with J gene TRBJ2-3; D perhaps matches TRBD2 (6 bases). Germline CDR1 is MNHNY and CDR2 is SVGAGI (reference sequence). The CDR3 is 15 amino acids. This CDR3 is CASSYSVGSTNTQYF. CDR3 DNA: TGTGCCAGCAGTTACTCGGTCGGGAGCACAAATACGCAGTATTTT.

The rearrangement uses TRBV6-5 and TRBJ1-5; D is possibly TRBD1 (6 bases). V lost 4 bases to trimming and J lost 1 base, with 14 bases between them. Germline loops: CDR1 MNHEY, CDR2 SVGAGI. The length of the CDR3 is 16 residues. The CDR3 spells CASSSYRVGSNQPQHF. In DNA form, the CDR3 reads TGTGCCAGCAGTTCGTACAGGGTTGGGAGCAATCAGCCCCAGCATTTT.

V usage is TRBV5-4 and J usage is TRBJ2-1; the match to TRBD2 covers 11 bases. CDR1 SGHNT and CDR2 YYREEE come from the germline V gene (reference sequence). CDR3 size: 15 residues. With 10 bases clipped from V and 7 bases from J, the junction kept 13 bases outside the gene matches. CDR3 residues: CAGLTSGRSKNEQFF. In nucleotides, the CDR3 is TGTGCCGGACTAACTAGCGGGAGATCGAAGAATGAGCAGTTCTTC.

Here the CDR3 DNA reads TGTGCCAGCACCTCTATGGGGCAAAGCACAGATACGCAGTATTTT. Protein product: CASTSMGQSTDTQYF. The chain employs TRBV11-2 and TRBJ2-3; TRBD1 might be the D (5 bases). The CDR3 length is 15 residues. Trimming took 7 bases from V and 0 from J, leaving 14 bases between them. The germline gives CDR1 SGHAT, CDR2 FQNNGV. Based on the CDR3 plus reference TRBV11-2 and TRBJ2-3, the full variable domain is EAGVAQSPRYKIIEKRQSVAFWCNPISGHATLYWYQQILGQGPKLLIQFQNNGVVDDSQLPKDRFSAERLKGVDSTLKIQPAKLEDSAVYLCASTSMGQSTDTQYFGPGTRLTVL.

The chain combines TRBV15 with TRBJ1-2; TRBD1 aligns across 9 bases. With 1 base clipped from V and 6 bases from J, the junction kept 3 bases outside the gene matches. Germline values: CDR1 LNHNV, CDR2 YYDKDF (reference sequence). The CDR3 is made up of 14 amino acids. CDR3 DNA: TGTGCCACCAGCAGAGTCACAGGGGGCAATGGCTACACCTTC. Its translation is CATSRVTGGNGYTF.

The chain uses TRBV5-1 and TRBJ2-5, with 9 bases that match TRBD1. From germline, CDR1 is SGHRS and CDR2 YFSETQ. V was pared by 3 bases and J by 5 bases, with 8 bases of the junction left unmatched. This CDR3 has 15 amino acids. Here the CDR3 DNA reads TGCGCCAGCAGCTCCGGGACAGGGTCGGGGGAGACCCAGTACTTC. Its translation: CASSSGTGSGETQYF.

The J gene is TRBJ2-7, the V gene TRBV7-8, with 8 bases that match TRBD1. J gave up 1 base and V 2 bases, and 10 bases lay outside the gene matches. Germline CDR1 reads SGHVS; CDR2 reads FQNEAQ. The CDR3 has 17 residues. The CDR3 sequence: CASSLFMPGTGSYEQYF. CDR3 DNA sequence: TGTGCCAGCAGCTTATTTATGCCCGGGACAGGATCCTACGAGCAGTACTTC.

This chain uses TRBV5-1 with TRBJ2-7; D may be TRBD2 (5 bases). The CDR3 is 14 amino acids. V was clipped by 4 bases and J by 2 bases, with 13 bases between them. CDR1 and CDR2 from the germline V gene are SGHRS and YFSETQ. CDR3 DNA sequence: TGCGCCAGCAGCCGCTACGGGGTGGCCTACGAGCAGTACTTC. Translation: CASSRYGVAYEQYF.

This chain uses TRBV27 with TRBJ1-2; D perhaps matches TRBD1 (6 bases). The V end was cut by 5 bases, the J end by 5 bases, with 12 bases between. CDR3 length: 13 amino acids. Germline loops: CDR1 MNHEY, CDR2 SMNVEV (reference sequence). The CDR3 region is CASSPTTGYGYTF. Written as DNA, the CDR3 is TGTGCCAGCAGTCCCACGACAGGATATGGCTACACCTTC.

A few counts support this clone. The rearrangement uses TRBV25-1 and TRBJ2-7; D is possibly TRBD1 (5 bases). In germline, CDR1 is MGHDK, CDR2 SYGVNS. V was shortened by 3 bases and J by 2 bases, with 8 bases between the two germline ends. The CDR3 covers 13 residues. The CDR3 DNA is TGTGCCAGCAGTGACGACAGACCCTACGAGCAGTACTTC. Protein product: CASSDDRPYEQYF.

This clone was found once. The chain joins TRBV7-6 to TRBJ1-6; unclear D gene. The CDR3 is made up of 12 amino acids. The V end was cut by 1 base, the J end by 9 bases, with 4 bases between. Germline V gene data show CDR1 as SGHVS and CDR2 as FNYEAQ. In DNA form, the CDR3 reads TGTGCCAGCAGCTTAGATCGTTCACCCCTCCACTTT. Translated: CASSLDRSPLHF.